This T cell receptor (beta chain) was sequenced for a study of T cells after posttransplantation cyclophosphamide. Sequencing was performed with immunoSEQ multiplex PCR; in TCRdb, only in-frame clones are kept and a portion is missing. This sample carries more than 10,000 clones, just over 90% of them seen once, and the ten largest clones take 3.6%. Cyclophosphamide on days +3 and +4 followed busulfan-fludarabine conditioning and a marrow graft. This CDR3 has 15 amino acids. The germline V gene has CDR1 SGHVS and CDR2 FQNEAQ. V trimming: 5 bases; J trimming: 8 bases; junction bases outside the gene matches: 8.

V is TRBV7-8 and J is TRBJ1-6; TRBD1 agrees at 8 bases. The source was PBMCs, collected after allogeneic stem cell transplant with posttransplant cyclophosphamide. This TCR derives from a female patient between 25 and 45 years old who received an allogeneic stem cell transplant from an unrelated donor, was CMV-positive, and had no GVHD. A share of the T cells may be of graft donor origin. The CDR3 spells CASSIWTGRDSPLHF. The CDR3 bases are TGTGCCAGCAGCATATGGACAGGGAGGGATTCACCCCTCCACTTT. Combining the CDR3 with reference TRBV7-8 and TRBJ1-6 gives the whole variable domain GAGVSQSPRYKVAKRGQDVALRCDPISGHVSLFWYQQALGQGPEFLTYFQNEAQLDKSGLPSDRFFAERPEGSVSTLKIQRTQQEDSAVYLCASSIWTGRDSPLHFGNGTRLTVT.